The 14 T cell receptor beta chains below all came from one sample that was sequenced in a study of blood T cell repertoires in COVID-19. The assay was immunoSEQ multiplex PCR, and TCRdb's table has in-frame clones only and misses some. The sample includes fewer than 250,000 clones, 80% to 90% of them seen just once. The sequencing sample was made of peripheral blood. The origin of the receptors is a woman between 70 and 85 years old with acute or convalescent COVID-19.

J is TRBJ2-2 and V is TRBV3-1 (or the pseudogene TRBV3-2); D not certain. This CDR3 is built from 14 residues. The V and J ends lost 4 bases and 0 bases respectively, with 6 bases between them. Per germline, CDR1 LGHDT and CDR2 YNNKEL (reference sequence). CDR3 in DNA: TGTGCCAGCAGCCCCCCATCGAACACCGGGGAGCTGTTTTTT. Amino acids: CASSPPSNTGELFF.

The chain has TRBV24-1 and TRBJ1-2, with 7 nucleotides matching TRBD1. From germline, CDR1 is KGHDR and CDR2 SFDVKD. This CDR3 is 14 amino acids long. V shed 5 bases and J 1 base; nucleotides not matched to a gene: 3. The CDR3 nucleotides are TGTGCCACCAGTGGGGGACAGCTTAACTATGGCTACACCTTC. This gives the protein CATSGGQLNYGYTF.

The CDR3 is CASSIAGGRETQYF. The DNA of the CDR3 is TGTGCCAGTAGTATAGCGGGGGGCCGAGAGACCCAGTACTTC. This rearrangement joins TRBV19 to TRBJ2-5; TRBD2 might be the D (7 bases). Germline-derived CDR1 and CDR2 are LNHDA and SQIVND (reference sequence). V lost 1 base and J lost 4, with 10 bases in between. The CDR3 loop spans 14 amino acids.

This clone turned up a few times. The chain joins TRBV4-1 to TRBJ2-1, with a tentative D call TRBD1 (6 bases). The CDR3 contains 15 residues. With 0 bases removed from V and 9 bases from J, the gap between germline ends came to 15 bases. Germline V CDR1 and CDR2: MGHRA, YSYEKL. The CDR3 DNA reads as TGCGCCAGCAGCCAAGACAGCGCTCTCAGGGGTGAGCAGTTCTTC. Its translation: CASSQDSALRGEQFF.

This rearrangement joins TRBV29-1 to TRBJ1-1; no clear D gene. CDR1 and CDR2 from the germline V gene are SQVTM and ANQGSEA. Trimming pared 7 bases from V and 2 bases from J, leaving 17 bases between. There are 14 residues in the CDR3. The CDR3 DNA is TGCAGCGCAATGACGGGAAGGGCTAACACTGAAGCTTTCTTT. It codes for CSAMTGRANTEAFF.

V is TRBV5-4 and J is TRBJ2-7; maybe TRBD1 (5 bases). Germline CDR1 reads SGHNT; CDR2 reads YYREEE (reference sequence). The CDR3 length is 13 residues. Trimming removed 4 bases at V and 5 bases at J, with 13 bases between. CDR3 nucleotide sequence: TGTGCCAGCAGCAAGACAGTTAATCACGAGCAGTACTTC. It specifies CASSKTVNHEQYF.

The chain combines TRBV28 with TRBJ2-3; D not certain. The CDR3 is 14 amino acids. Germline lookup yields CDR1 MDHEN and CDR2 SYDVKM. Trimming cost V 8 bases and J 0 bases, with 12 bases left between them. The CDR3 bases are TGTGCCAGCTTGGCCTACGGGAGCACAGATACGCAGTATTTT. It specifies CASLAYGSTDTQYF.

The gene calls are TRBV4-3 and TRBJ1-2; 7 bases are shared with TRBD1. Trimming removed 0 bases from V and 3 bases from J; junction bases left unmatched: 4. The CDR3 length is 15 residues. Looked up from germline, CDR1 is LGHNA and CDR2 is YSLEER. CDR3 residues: CASSQENRGHYGYTF. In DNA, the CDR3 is TGCGCCAGCAGCCAAGAAAACAGGGGCCACTATGGCTACACCTTC.

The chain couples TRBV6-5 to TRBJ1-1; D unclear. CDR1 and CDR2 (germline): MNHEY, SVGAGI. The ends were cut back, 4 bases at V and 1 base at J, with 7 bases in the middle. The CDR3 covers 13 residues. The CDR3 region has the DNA TGTGCCAGCAGTTCTACAGCGAACACTGAAGCTTTCTTT. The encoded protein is CASSSTANTEAFF.

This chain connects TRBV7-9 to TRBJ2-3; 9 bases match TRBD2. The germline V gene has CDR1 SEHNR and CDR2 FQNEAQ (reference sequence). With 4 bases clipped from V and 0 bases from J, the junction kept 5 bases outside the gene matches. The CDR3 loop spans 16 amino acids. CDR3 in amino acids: CASSSVSGGSTDTQYF. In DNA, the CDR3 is TGTGCCAGCAGCTCCGTAAGCGGGGGGAGCACAGATACGCAGTATTTT.

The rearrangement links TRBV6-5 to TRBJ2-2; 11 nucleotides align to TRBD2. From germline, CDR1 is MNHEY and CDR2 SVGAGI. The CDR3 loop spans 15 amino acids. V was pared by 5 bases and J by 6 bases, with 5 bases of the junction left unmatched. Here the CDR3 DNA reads TGTGCCAGCAGTCCACTAGCGGGGGCGGCCGGGGAGCTGTTTTTT. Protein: CASSPLAGAAGELFF.

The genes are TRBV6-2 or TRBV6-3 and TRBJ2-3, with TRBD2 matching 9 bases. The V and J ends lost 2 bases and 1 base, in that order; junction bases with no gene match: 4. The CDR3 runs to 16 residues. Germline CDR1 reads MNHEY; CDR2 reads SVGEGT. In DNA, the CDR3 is TGTGCCAGCAGTTACCCAGCGGGGGGCGGCACAGATACGCAGTATTTT. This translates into CASSYPAGGGTDTQYF.

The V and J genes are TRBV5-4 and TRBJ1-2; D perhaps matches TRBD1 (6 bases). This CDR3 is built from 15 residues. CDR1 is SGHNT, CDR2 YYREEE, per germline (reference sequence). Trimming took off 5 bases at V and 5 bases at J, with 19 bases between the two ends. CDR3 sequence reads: CASSPARGAGYGYTF. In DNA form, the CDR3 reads TGTGCCAGCAGTCCCGCACGGGGGGCTGGATATGGCTACACCTTC.

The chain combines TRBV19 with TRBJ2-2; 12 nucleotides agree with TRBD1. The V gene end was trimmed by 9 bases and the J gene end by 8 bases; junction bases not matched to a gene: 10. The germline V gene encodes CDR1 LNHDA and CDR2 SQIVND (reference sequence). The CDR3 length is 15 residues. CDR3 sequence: CASSLGQGATGELFF. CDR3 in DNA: TGTGCCAGCAGCCTGGGACAGGGGGCGACGGGGGAGCTGTTTTTT.